Shown below are 6 T cell receptor beta chains from a single sample sequenced in a study of T cells in Graves' hyperthyroidism and ophthalmopathy. RNA transcripts were the template for amplifying TCR beta CDR3 regions. The HTBI primer set served for first-round RT-PCR of the TCR CDR3. A single record per CDR3 protein comes from TCRdb applying MiXCR to the multiplex PCR reads. The sample records 490,000 or so distinct CDR3 sequences, approximately 23% being singletons. The sample was blood. These receptors were obtained from a woman in her seventies with Graves' ophthalmopathy.

This clonotype was picked up one time. The V gene is TRBV6-1, the J gene TRBJ1-2; D possibly corresponds to TRBD1 (6 bases). The CDR3 contains 14 residues. Trimming left V 6 bases short and J 1 base short, with 12 bases between. Germline V gene sequence: CDR1 MNHNS, CDR2 SASEGT. The CDR3 loop is CASRLDSINYGYTF. The CDR3 bases are TGTGCCAGCAGGCTGGACAGTATTAACTATGGCTACACCTTC.

This clonotype came up a few times. This chain connects TRBV20-1 to TRBJ2-3; D call uncertain. With 0 bases removed from V and 6 bases from J, the gap between germline ends came to 4 bases. Germline V CDR1 and CDR2: DFQATT, SNEGSKA (reference sequence). The CDR3 loop spans 11 amino acids. The CDR3 reads CSARDLDTQYF. The DNA of the CDR3 is TGCAGTGCTAGAGACCTGGATACGCAGTATTTT.

This clonotype was detected a few times. The gene calls are TRBV2 and TRBJ1-6; D is possibly TRBD1 (6 bases). Germline V gene lookup returns CDR1 SNHLY and CDR2 FYNNEI. Trimming stripped 10 bases from V and 3 bases from J, with 13 bases between. The CDR3 is 14 amino acids. For the CDR3, the DNA is TGTGCCACCCGAGAGGGGGGCTATAATTCACCCCTCCACTTT. Protein: CATREGGYNSPLHF.

The DNA for the CDR3 is TGTGCCAGCAGCAAAGGCGCCTCCTACGAGCAGTACTTC. Translation: CASSKGASYEQYF. The chain recombines TRBV5-4 with TRBJ2-7; no clear D. The CDR3 runs 13 residues. Germline V gives CDR1 SGHNT, CDR2 YYREEE (reference sequence). The V gene lost 4 bases and the J gene lost 0 bases, with 8 bases spanning the gap.

This clonotype was found once. The genes are TRBV7-9 and TRBJ2-3; TRBD2 matches at 9 bases. Looked up from germline, CDR1 is SEHNR and CDR2 is FQNEAQ (reference sequence). The CDR3 length is 15 residues. V was pared by 4 bases and J by 0 bases, with 2 bases of the junction left unmatched. The CDR3 sequence: CASSWLAGSTDTQYF. In DNA, the CDR3 is TGTGCCAGCAGCTGGCTAGCGGGAAGCACAGATACGCAGTATTTT.

In this sample, this clonotype turned up a few times. The chain is built from TRBV2 and TRBJ2-1; 7 bases fit TRBD2. CDR3 length: 10 amino acids. The germline V gene has CDR1 SNHLY and CDR2 FYNNEI. The J segment lost 15 bases and the V segment lost 4 bases, leaving 3 bases of the junction unmatched. The CDR3 region is CASSVGLLFF. DNA of the CDR3: TGTGCCAGCAGTGTGGGACTACTGTTCTTC.